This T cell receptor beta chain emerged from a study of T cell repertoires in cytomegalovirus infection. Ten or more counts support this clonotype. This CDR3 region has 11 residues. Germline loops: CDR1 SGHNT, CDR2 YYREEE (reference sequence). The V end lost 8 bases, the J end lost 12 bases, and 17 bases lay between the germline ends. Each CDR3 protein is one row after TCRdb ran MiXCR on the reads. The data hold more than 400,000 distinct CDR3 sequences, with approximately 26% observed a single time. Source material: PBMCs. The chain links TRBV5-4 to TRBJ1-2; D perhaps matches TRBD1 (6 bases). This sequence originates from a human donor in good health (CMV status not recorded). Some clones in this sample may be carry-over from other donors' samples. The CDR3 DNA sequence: TGTGCCAGTGGGACAATCATACAGGACACCTTC. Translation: CASGTIIQDTF.